The next 9 T cell receptor beta chains were all read from a single sample in a study of T cells expressing NK-cell markers (dated by TCRdb to the early 2020s). Library preparation was by 5' RACE. Data came from an Illumina HiSeq 2000. Reprocessed by TCRdb, the reads give a single entry per CDR3 protein sequence, without DNA. The sample's records list approximately 380,000 distinct CDR3 sequences. Around 5.2% of the sample lies in the top ten. The specimen was blood T cells: a sorted CD56 or NKG2C T cell subset, CD4+ or CD8+ T cells, or bulk PBMC T cells (not recorded which). The source of these receptors is a man aged 18-69 years in good health.

The V call is TRBV18, the J call TRBJ1-5; the D gene TCRdb calls, TRBD1, cannot be checked with no DNA. The germline V gene has CDR1 KGHSH and CDR2 LQKENI. The CDR3 is made up of 14 amino acids. The CDR3 here is CASAGQRSNQPQHF.

V is TRBV12-3 or TRBV12-4 and J is TRBJ2-5; TCRdb's assignment of TRBD2 cannot be checked, as there is no DNA. The CDR3 runs 15 residues. The CDR3 spells CASSLYARVGETQYF.

The chain recombines TRBV3-1 with TRBJ2-6; TCRdb reports TRBD2, a call that lacks DNA to check it against. Germline CDR1 reads LGHDT; CDR2 reads YNNKEL (reference sequence). There are 18 residues in the CDR3. CDR3 residues: CASSHWGGSSSGANVLTF.

This sequence joins TRBV5-1 and TRBJ2-1; with no DNA, the TCRdb D assignment of TRBD1 cannot be verified. The germline CDR1 and CDR2 sequences are SGHRS and YFSETQ. CDR3 length equals 18 residues. CDR3 sequence reads: CASSLYEGQFSSYNEQFF.

The chain carries TRBV25-1 and TRBJ1-2. This CDR3 region has 12 residues. The germline V gene encodes CDR1 MGHDK and CDR2 SYGVNS. The CDR3 reads CASSAANYGYTF.

The chain is built from TRBV20-1 and TRBJ2-1; TCRdb indicates TRBD2, and absent DNA this call remains unverified. The CDR3 has 17 residues. The germline V gene has CDR1 DFQATT and CDR2 SNEGSKA (reference sequence). The CDR3 sequence is CSARDSGGVFSYNEQFF.

This chain connects TRBV10-3 to TRBJ2-3; TCRdb calls TRBD2, which cannot be checked without DNA. From germline, CDR1 is ENHRY and CDR2 SYGVKD. The CDR3 loop spans 13 amino acids. CDR3 loop: CAISESREGREYF.

The chain uses TRBV9 and TRBJ2-5; the D call of TRBD1 rests on TCRdb alone, since no DNA is present to check it. Germline V gene sequence: CDR1 SGDLS, CDR2 YYNGEE. The CDR3 spans 18 residues. The CDR3 sequence: CASSPRRGTGGRKETQYF.

The chain recombines TRBV20-1 with TRBJ2-7; TCRdb proposes TRBD2, but this gene call is untestable without DNA. From germline, CDR1 is DFQATT and CDR2 SNEGSKA (reference sequence). CDR3 length equals 15 residues. CDR3 region: CSARDRVIGGGEQYF.